This T cell receptor beta chain was recovered during a study of T-cell reconstitution after alpha-beta-depleted transplantation in children. Study-wide results and limits: When one year had passed after transplant, most T-cell counts and diversity came from newly produced T cells.

This clonotype came up many times. Its antigen remains unknown. Researchers prepared the TCRbeta library using unique molecular identifiers, the study reports. From the PCR reads, TCRdb called clonotypes with MiXCR, one entry per CDR3 protein. The sample contains around 300,000 distinct CDR3 sequences, about a tenth of which appear only once. V shed 0 bases and J shed 1 base, with 13 bases lying between them. The germline CDR1 and CDR2 sequences are LNHNV and YYDKDF (reference sequence). CDR3 size: 16 residues. J is TRBJ2-7 and V is TRBV15, with D unclear. The receptor's source is a boy under two years old with acute myeloid leukemia, due to receive a stem cell transplant. Sequencing was performed on PBMCs, taken before TCRalphabeta/CD19-depleted stem cell transplant. The CDR3 region has the DNA TGTGCCACCAGCAGAGATCTGGGCGGTTCGTCCTACGAGCAGTACTTC. The encoded protein is CATSRDLGGSSYEQYF.